This T cell receptor beta chain was recovered during a study of T cell responses to AZD1222 COVID-19 vaccine. This clone showed up just once. Its antigen remains unidentified. Assay: immunoSEQ multiplex PCR; the TCRdb copy retains only in-frame clones and omits some. Of around 130,000 clones listed, 86% are singletons. The germline V gene has CDR1 SGHRS and CDR2 YFSETQ. V gave up 2 bases and J gave up 7 bases; unmatched junction bases: 5. The CDR3 sequence is 14 residues long. Regarding the study as a whole: Mostly white British, mostly female donors; authors suggested clonal diversity may be underestimated. Samples come after the peak T cell response, not at day 14.

This sample comprised peripheral blood, obtained 28 days after the second AZD1222 dose. V usage is TRBV5-1 and J usage is TRBJ1-5; 8 bases agree with TRBD1. The clonotype was recovered from an adult who received the AZD1222 COVID-19 vaccine. The CDR3 loop is CASSLTGGRQPQHF. In DNA form, the CDR3 reads TGCGCCAGCAGCTTAACAGGGGGAAGGCAGCCCCAGCATTTT.